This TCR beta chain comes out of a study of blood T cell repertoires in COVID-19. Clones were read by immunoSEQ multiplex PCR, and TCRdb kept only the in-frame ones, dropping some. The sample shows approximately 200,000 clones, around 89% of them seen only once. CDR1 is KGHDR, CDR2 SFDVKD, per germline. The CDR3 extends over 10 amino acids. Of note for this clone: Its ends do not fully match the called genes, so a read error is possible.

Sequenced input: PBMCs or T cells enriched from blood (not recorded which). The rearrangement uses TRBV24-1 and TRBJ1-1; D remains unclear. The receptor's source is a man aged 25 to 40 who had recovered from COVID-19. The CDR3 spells CATSISEAFF. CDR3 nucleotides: TGTGCAACCAGTATCTCTGAAGCTTTCTTT.